A selection of T cell receptor beta chains follows, all from one sample in a study of T cell responses to AZD1222 COVID-19 vaccine. Method: immunoSEQ multiplex PCR; TCRdb's copy keeps in-frame clones and lacks some. Among about 180,000 clones, roughly nine tenths were seen once, and the ten largest hold 1.6%. The source material was peripheral blood, sampled on day 0 of AZD1222 vaccination. The source is an adult in good health. Both conserved end residues are part of each CDR3. The D gene is left open where the match is weak. For some rows the clone size is stated as once, few or many, or as a class when expanded; others skip it.

clone_size,d_call,v_call,j_call,cdr3_nt,cdr3_aa
-,-,TRBV7-2,TRBJ1-3,TGTGCCAGCAGCTTCGAATCTGGGAAATCTGGAAACACCATATATTTT,CASSFESGKSGNTIYF
-,-,TRBV15,TRBJ1-1,TGTGCCACCAGCAGAGATCGAGTGAACACTGAAGCTTTCTTT,CATSRDRVNTEAFF
-,-,TRBV23-1,TRBJ1-5,TGCGCCAGCAGCCCCCGAGCCAGCAATCAGCCCCAGCATTTT,CASSPRASNQPQHF
-,-,TRBV4-2,TRBJ1-3,TGTGCCAGCAGCCAAGAGAGACTCCCCGCTGGAAACACCATATATTTT,CASSQERLPAGNTIYF
-,-,TRBV6-1,TRBJ1-5,TGTGCCAGCAGTGACGCGTTGGAGGGCTATCAGCCCCAGCATTTT,CASSDALEGYQPQHF
-,-,TRBV2,TRBJ1-2,TGTGCCAGCAGTGAAGCTCCACCGGGTCCCGTAAAGGGCTACACCTTC,CASSEAPPGPVKGYTF
-,-,TRBV6-1,TRBJ2-7,TGTGCCAGCAGTGAAAATTTCTTGGGGGAGCAGTACTTC,CASSENFLGEQYF
-,-,TRBV6-5,TRBJ1-3,TGTGCCAGCAGTTTTGGAGGATCCGGAAACACCATATATTTT,CASSFGGSGNTIYF
-,TRBD2,TRBV7-2,TRBJ2-3,TGTGCCACCCTCCGGGTTGCACCGGGACTAGCGAGGGCAGATACGCAGTATTTT,CATLRVAPGLARADTQYF
once,TRBD1,TRBV3-1/TRBV3-2,TRBJ2-6,TGTGCCAGCAGCTACCAGGACAGGGGACCGTCTGGGGCCAACGTCCTGACTTTC,CASSYQDRGPSGANVLTF
-,-,TRBV6-4,TRBJ2-1,TGTGCCAGCAGTGACTTGGGTACGAGCTCCTACAATGAGCAGTTCTTC,CASSDLGTSSYNEQFF
-,TRBD1,TRBV3-1/TRBV3-2,TRBJ1-1,TGTGCCAGCAGCCAAGGCCAGGGGGCTAATACTGAAGCTTTCTTT,CASSQGQGANTEAFF
-,TRBD1,TRBV2,TRBJ1-2,TGTGCCAGCAGCGAATATCGACAGGGGCCTTATGGCTACACCTTC,CASSEYRQGPYGYTF
-,TRBD1,TRBV7-9,TRBJ2-3,TGTGCCAGCAGCCCACAGGGGACGGGCACAGATACGCAGTATTTT,CASSPQGTGTDTQYF
-,-,TRBV28,TRBJ2-7,TGTGCCAGCAGTATAGGGCTGACTAGGGGGGAGCAGTACTTC,CASSIGLTRGEQYF
-,-,TRBV6-6,TRBJ1-6,TGTGCCAGCAGTCCAAACGCTGGGTGGGGGCCCCTCCACTTT,CASSPNAGWGPLHF
-,-,TRBV4-2,TRBJ1-1,TGTGCCAGCAGCCAAGTAGGAGGCCCCGGGACACTAGAACACTGGACTGAAGCTTTCTTT,CASSQVGGPGTLEHWTEAFF
-,TRBD2,TRBV7-2,TRBJ2-7,TGTGCCAGCAGCCCTCAACTAGCGGGAGGGACCTACGAGCAGTACTTC,CASSPQLAGGTYEQYF
-,-,TRBV5-1,TRBJ2-1,TGCGCCAGCAGCTTGGGAGGAGGGCCCCCTCCTAGCAATGAGCAGTTCTTC,CASSLGGGPPPSNEQFF
-,-,TRBV9,TRBJ2-1,TGTGCCAGCAGCCCTAATACAGGCCACAATGAGCAGTTCTTC,CASSPNTGHNEQFF
-,TRBD1,TRBV4-3,TRBJ1-1,TGCGCCAGCAGCGGGGACAGATGGATGAACACTGAAGCTTTCTTT,CASSGDRWMNTEAFF
once,-,TRBV10-2,TRBJ1-5,TGCGCCAGCAGTGTCCAGGGGAGGCAGCCCCAGCATTTT,CASSVQGRQPQHF
-,-,TRBV6-5,TRBJ1-1,TGCGCTTCGGAAATCCAGTTAATGAACACTGAAGCTTTCTTT,CASEIQLMNTEAFF
once,-,TRBV3-1/TRBV3-2,TRBJ2-3,TGTGCCAGCAGCCGAGGAACGACGGGGGCGCAAAGCACAGATACGCAGTATTTT,CASSRGTTGAQSTDTQYF